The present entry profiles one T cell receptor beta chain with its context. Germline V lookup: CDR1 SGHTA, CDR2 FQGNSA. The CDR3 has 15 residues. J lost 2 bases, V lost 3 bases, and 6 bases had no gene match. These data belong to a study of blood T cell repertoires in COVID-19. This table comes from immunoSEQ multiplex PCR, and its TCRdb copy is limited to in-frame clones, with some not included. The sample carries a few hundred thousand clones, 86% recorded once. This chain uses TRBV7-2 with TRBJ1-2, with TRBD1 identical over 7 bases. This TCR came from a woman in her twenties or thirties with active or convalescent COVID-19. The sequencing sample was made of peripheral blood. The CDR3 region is CASSLGSGQNYGYTF. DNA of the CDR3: TGTGCCAGCAGCTTGGGCTCGGGACAGAACTATGGCTACACCTTC.